The T cell receptor (beta chain) under discussion was sequenced for a study of cytomegalovirus exposure and HLA in healthy donors. In the study overall: Sequencing of 150 million to 200 million T cells in an earlier analysis found some 100 million unique TCR beta sequences. Study results and limitations: A later analysis linked a missense variant in DCLRE1C to the trimming of TCR beta V and J genes. Most observed TCR sequences were rare, whereas some public TCRs were detected in many donors.

As for this clone: Antigen: not known.

PCR was performed using 60 Vbeta and 13 Jbeta primers. Per the original data handling: As a later analysis found, there were tens of millions of unique TCR beta chains, of which 8.5 million to 14 million were shared. The table came from immunoSEQ multiplex PCR; TCRdb's copy has only in-frame clones and leaves some out. V and J calls and clone size are copied from that table; D and trimming were computed from the DNA. The data show around 150,000 clones, with approximately 80% seen just once and over 1.5% held by the top ten. This receptor was identified in a woman aged 18-29 years in good health and CMV-seronegative. Sequenced: PBMCs.

The CDR3: CASSVGLTENQPQHF. The CDR3 region has the DNA TGTGCCAGCAGCGTAGGTCTGACAGAAAATCAGCCCCAGCATTTT. The chain carries TRBV9 and TRBJ1-5, with D possibly being TRBD1 (5 bases). CDR3 length: 15 amino acids. Germline V gene data show CDR1 as SGDLS and CDR2 as YYNGEE. The V and J ends lost 0 bases and 4 bases respectively, with 11 bases between them.